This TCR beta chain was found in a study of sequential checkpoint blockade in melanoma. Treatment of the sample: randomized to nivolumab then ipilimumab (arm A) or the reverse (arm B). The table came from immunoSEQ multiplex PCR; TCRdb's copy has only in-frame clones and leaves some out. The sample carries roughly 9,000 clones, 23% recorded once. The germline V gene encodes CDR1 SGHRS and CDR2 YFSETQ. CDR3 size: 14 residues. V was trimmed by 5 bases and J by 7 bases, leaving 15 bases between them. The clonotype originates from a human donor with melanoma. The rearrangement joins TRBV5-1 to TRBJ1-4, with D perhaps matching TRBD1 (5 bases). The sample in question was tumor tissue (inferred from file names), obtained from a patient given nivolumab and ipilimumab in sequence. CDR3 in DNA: TGCGCCAGCAGTAGGTCGGGGGGTTTTGAAAAACTGTTTTTT. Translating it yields CASSRSGGFEKLFF.